Below are 4 T cell receptor delta chains sequenced from a single sample in a study of γδ T cells in repeated Plasmodium falciparum infection. TCRdb reran clone calling via CATT on the multiplex PCR reads. This table has tens of thousands of delta-chain clones, over 0.9% appearing once. Flow sorting of PBMC yielded separate Vgamma9/Vdelta2+ and Vdelta2-negative gammadelta T cell populations for bulk repertoire analysis. The sequencing input was gamma-delta T cells from blood. The receptors were gathered from a pool of human donors (malaria-infected and uninfected, not separated).

This clone was seen repeatedly, ten times or more. This DNA's translation and the protein TCRdb lists, from a much larger clone, do not match at residue 16, likely due to a read error; the protein shown is translated from the DNA. This chain links TRDV2 with TRDJ1; possibly TRDD2 or TRDD3 for D (7 bases each). No J gene is reported in TCRdb; it was inferred here by comparing the DNA with germline. Trimming stripped 4 bases from V and 7 bases from J, with 36 bases between. The length of the CDR3 is 20 residues. Germline V gene lookup returns CDR1 GEAIGNYY and CDR2 EKD. CDR3 nucleotide sequence: TGTGCCTGTGATAGAATTCCTACGGGGGATTCCGAACATGTGAGGAGTAAACTCATCTTT. Its protein product is CACDRIPTGDSEHVRSKLIF.

A word on this clone: A far larger clone is off by one base, so a read error is likely. Other DNA sequences in this specimen translate into the identical CDR3. The chain recombines TRDV1 with TRDJ1; 8 nucleotides align to TRDD3. TCRdb is silent on the J gene; assignment here came from matching the DNA to germline. CDR1 and CDR2 from the germline V gene are TSWWSYY and QGS. CDR3 size: 16 residues. Trimming removed 8 bases from V and 1 base from J; junction bases left unmatched: 12. The CDR3 DNA is TGTGCTCTTAGGAAATGGGGGATTTACGGCACCGATAAACTCATCTTT. Translating it yields CALRKWGIYGTDKLIF.

This clone was seen only a few times. A single base is all that separates this from a far larger clone, so a read error is likely. Other DNA sequences in the sample encode the same CDR3. V gene assignment gives TRDV1, but the J gene was left uncalled; TRDD3 is taken as the D call from the table, unchecked against the DNA. CDR3 length: 16 residues. Germline V gives CDR1 TSWWSYY, CDR2 QGS. CDR3 DNA: TGTGCTCTTGGGGAAACATCTTCCTATAGCACCGATAAACTTATCTTT. It codes for CALGETSSYSTDKLIF.

A few counts support this clone. TCRdb shows a much larger clone's protein in place of this DNA's translation, and the two differ at residue 3, likely through a read error; the protein shown is translated from the DNA. This chain uses TRDV1 with TRDJ1; D is perhaps TRDD3 (6 bases). TCRdb supplies no J gene; here it was assigned by aligning the nucleotide sequence to germline. The CDR3 contains 19 residues. Germline values: CDR1 TSWWSYY, CDR2 QGS. The CDR3 loop reads CAPGELPRLGLLNYLKLIF. CDR3 bases: TGTGCTCCTGGGGAACTGCCGAGGCTGGGGTTACTAAACTACCTGAAACTCATCTTT.